What follows describes a single TCR beta chain. The antigen is not known. This was the immunoSEQ v3.0 assay at survey level. Produced via immunoSEQ multiplex PCR; TCRdb's table is partial and in-frame only. The sample has about 17,000 clones, about nine tenths seen once. This entry is derived from a study of long-term antiretroviral therapy in people with HIV. Across the whole study: The 2015 immediate-ART recommendation was preceded by the earliest samples by about a decade.

Findings of the study overall: Blood was collected between 2004 and 2017, possibly under older ART regimens. ART adherence, viral resistance and therapy changes went unrecorded. Repertoires from HIV showed CDR3 length ranges narrower than those of controls.

The TCR was taken from a woman aged 40 to 50 with HIV. This sample comprised unsorted PBMCs, obtained 0.6 years after starting antiretroviral therapy.

CDR3 bases: TGCAGCGCCGAGACAGGGGGCCCCACAGATACGCAGTATTTT. This encodes CSAETGGPTDTQYF. This chain joins TRBV29-1 and TRBJ2-3, with 10 bases that match TRBD1. The CDR3 is made up of 14 amino acids. CDR1 SQVTM and CDR2 ANQGSEA come from the germline V gene. V shed 7 bases, J shed 2 bases, and the junction held 6 bases outside the gene matches.